This is a list of T cell receptor beta chains from one sample in a study of T cells in Graves' hyperthyroidism and ophthalmopathy. TCRdb used MiXCR to reprocess the multiplex PCR reads, holding one entry per CDR3 protein. Here the sample spans about 380,000 distinct CDR3 sequences, approximately 15% being singletons. Sequencing input: blood. The receptors derive from a woman in her sixties with Graves' hyperthyroidism. CDR3s include the opening cysteine and the closing phenylalanine or tryptophan. A D gene is named only where the DNA matches it firmly. Some rows mark clone size as missing; the rest say once, few, many or name a class of expanded clone.

size: .; J: TRBJ2-1; V: TRBV5-1; D: .; CDR3: CASSLGVFNEQFF; DNA: TGCGCCAGCAGCTTGGGAGTTTTTAATGAGCAGTTCTTC
size: .; J: TRBJ2-6; V: TRBV25-1; D: .; CDR3: CASLNSGANVLTF; DNA: TGTGCCAGCTTGAACTCTGGGGCCAACGTCCTGACTTTC
size: .; J: TRBJ1-5; V: TRBV19; D: .; CDR3: CASSWGGTVNQPQHF; DNA: TGTGCCAGTAGTTGGGGGGGGACGGTAAATCAGCCCCAGCATTTT
size: .; J: TRBJ2-2; V: TRBV19; D: TRBD1; CDR3: CASRQGTHTGELFF; DNA: TGTGCCAGTCGACAGGGGACCCACACCGGGGAGCTGTTTTTT
size: few; J: TRBJ2-1; V: TRBV27; D: .; CDR3: CASSFNRNEQFF; DNA: TGTGCCAGCAGTTTTAATCGGAATGAGCAGTTCTTC
size: many; J: TRBJ2-3; V: TRBV10-3; D: TRBD1; CDR3: CAISVAGGWTDTQYF; DNA: TGTGCCATCAGTGTGGCAGGGGGCTGGACAGATACGCAGTATTTT
size: .; J: TRBJ1-6; V: TRBV10-1; D: TRBD1; CDR3: CASSPGQRNSPLHF; DNA: TGCGCCAGCAGCCCGGGACAGCGGAATTCACCCCTCCACTTT
size: few; J: TRBJ1-5; V: TRBV28; D: .; CDR3: CASSSRDGNQPQHF; DNA: TGTGCCAGCAGTAGCAGGGATGGCAATCAGCCCCAGCATTTT
size: .; J: TRBJ2-5; V: TRBV19; D: TRBD1; CDR3: CASSPIGTGVQETQYF; DNA: TGTGCCAGTAGTCCTATCGGGACAGGAGTCCAAGAGACCCAGTACTTC
size: many; J: TRBJ2-7; V: TRBV3-1; D: .; CDR3: CASSQRYSYEQYF; DNA: TGTGCCAGCAGCCAAAGGTACTCCTACGAGCAGTACTTC
size: many; J: TRBJ1-5; V: TRBV6-6; D: .; CDR3: CASSYLDGRNQPQHF; DNA: TGTGCCAGCAGTTACCTCGACGGCCGAAATCAGCCCCAGCATTTT
size: many; J: TRBJ2-3; V: TRBV7-3; D: .; CDR3: CASSPGTRDTDTQYF; DNA: TGTGCCAGCAGTCCCGGGACTCGGGACACAGATACGCAGTATTTT
size: many; J: TRBJ2-7; V: TRBV29-1; D: .; CDR3: CSGIRDTSYEQYF; DNA: TGCAGCGGGATCCGGGACACCTCCTACGAGCAGTACTTC
size: many; J: TRBJ1-3; V: TRBV2; D: .; CDR3: CASRLSLGTRYTSGGNTIYF; DNA: TGTGCCAGCAGGCTATCCTTGGGAACCCGTTACACCTCTGGCGGAAACACCATATATTTT
size: many; J: TRBJ1-1; V: TRBV12-5; D: TRBD1; CDR3: CASGPPGTGEAFF; DNA: TGTGCTAGTGGACCGCCCGGGACAGGGGAAGCTTTCTTT
size: few; J: TRBJ2-2; V: TRBV7-6; D: .; CDR3: CASSLARQGRRKGGELFF; DNA: TGTGCCAGCAGCTTAGCTCGGCAGGGACGAAGGAAGGGCGGGGAGCTGTTTTTT
size: many; J: TRBJ2-3; V: TRBV12-5; D: .; CDR3: CASTRATTDTQYF; DNA: TGTGCTAGCACCCGGGCCACCACAGATACGCAGTATTTT
size: few; J: TRBJ2-7; V: TRBV5-5; D: TRBD1; CDR3: CASSTTGMREQYF; DNA: TGTGCCAGCAGTACGACAGGGATGAGGGAGCAGTACTTC
size: many; J: TRBJ1-1; V: TRBV10-3; D: .; CDR3: CAIRGGSDKQIEAFF; DNA: TGTGCCATCAGAGGCGGTTCCGACAAGCAGATTGAAGCTTTCTTT
size: many; J: TRBJ2-1; V: TRBV5-1; D: TRBD2; CDR3: CASSPQGGAGYNEQFF; DNA: TGCGCCAGCAGCCCCCAGGGTGGAGCGGGGTACAATGAGCAGTTCTTC
size: .; J: TRBJ2-5; V: TRBV11-3; D: .; CDR3: CASSQVSGAGRETQYF; DNA: TGTGCCAGCAGCCAAGTCTCGGGGGCCGGGCGGGAGACCCAGTACTTC
size: many; J: TRBJ1-3; V: TRBV28; D: TRBD1; CDR3: CASSPWTGGYSGNTIYF; DNA: TGTGCCAGCAGTCCCTGGACAGGGGGTTACTCTGGAAACACCATATATTTT
size: many; J: TRBJ2-3; V: TRBV29-1; D: TRBD2; CDR3: CSASTSGRVDTQYF; DNA: TGCAGCGCCTCGACTAGCGGGAGGGTAGATACGCAGTATTTT